The following is a T cell receptor (beta chain) sequence with its context. Its antigen is unknown. With no exception, relapse followed autologous stem cell transplantation in all patients, and brentuximab vedotin exposure varied. Complete response, partial response or progressive disease were the best responses. Method: immunoSEQ multiplex PCR; TCRdb's copy keeps in-frame clones and lacks some. In the table there are 20,000 to 25,000 clones, over 70% of which are singletons. The entry originates in a study of PD-1 blockade in classical Hodgkin lymphoma. The study, taken as a whole, reports: CD4+ TCR diversity rose significantly by C4D1, and CD8+ TCR diversity did not. The repertoire differences lack a defined cause, possibly disease activity or prior therapy.

Germline V gene sequence: CDR1 SGHRS, CDR2 YFSETQ. Trimming removed 2 bases at V and 6 bases at J, with 11 bases between. The CDR3 runs 13 residues. The TCR comes from a human donor with classical Hodgkin lymphoma. The rearrangement uses TRBV5-1 and TRBJ2-5; TRBD1 is a possible D gene (6 bases). The sequences come from peripheral blood mononuclear cells (PBMCs), collected before the second cycle of nivolumab. CDR3 sequence: CASSFQGQKTQYF. CDR3 DNA sequence: TGCGCCAGCAGCTTTCAGGGGCAAAAGACCCAGTACTTC.